These 11 T cell receptor beta chains originate from one sample sequenced in a study of T cells after yellow fever vaccination. TCRdb recomputed calls from the 5' RACE reads with MiXCR, one row per CDR3 protein. This table holds around 360,000 distinct CDR3 sequences, roughly 10% found once. Sample: PBMCs, taken on the day of the first yellow fever vaccination. The source of these receptors is a young man who received the YFV17D yellow fever vaccine.

This clonotype turned up a few times. The chain combines TRBV2 with TRBJ1-1, with D possibly matching TRBD1 (5 bases). The CDR3 runs to 10 residues. The V and J ends lost 7 bases and 7 bases respectively, with 7 bases between them. Germline V gene sequence: CDR1 SNHLY, CDR2 FYNNEI. CDR3 amino acids: CASTQGEAFF. CDR3 nucleotide sequence: TGTGCCAGCACGCAGGGTGAAGCTTTCTTT.

V is TRBV5-1 and J is TRBJ1-6; TRBD1 aligns across 7 bases. Germline V gives CDR1 SGHRS, CDR2 YFSETQ. Trimming took 3 bases from V and 10 from J; bases not matched to a gene: 13. CDR3 length: 16 residues. The CDR3 loop reads CASSSTLQGSGSPLHF. CDR3 nucleotides: TGCGCCAGCAGCTCAACTCTACAGGGGTCAGGGTCACCCCTCCACTTT.

This rearrangement joins TRBV6-2 or TRBV6-3 to TRBJ1-5, with 7 bases aligning to TRBD1. Germline CDR1 MNHEY, CDR2 SVGEGT. This CDR3 is built from 13 residues. V dropped 6 bases and J dropped 6; count of bases not matched to a gene: 5. CDR3 sequence: CASRTQGTQPQHF. CDR3 nucleotide sequence: TGTGCCAGCAGGACACAGGGGACTCAGCCCCAGCATTTT.

A few counts support this clonotype. This CDR3 reads CASSPGTGWETQYF. The CDR3 DNA sequence: TGTGCCAGCAGTCCCGGGACAGGGTGGGAGACCCAGTACTTC. The chain employs TRBV12-3 or TRBV12-4 and TRBJ2-5; 9 positions match TRBD1. After removal of 5 bases from V and 5 bases from J, the junction contained 6 bases not matched to a gene. The CDR3 is made up of 14 amino acids.

There are a few counts of this clonotype. The chain recombines TRBV5-4 with TRBJ2-3; 11 positions match TRBD2. V lost 4 bases and J lost 2; bases outside the gene matches: 9. The germline CDR1 and CDR2 sequences are SGHNT and YYREEE (reference sequence). The CDR3 loop spans 17 amino acids. This CDR3 reads CASSVRLAGTHTDTQYF. The CDR3 coding sequence is TGTGCCAGCAGCGTCAGACTAGCGGGGACACACACAGATACGCAGTATTTT. Supplemented by reference TRBV5-4 and TRBJ2-3, the full variable domain reads ETGVTQSPTHLIKTRGQQVTLRCSSQSGHNTVSWYQQALGQGPQFIFQYYREEENGRGNFPPRFSGLQFPNYSSELNVNALELDDSALYLCASSVRLAGTHTDTQYFGPGTRLTVL.

This clonotype was picked up a small number of times. CDR3 protein: CASSPIGTGGQPQHF. The CDR3 bases are TGTGCCAGCAGTCCAATCGGGACAGGGGGGCAGCCCCAGCATTTT. This rearrangement joins TRBV28 to TRBJ1-5; 11 bases match TRBD1. Per the germline V gene, CDR1 is MDHEN and CDR2 is SYDVKM. Trimming removed 5 bases from V and 7 bases from J; junction bases left unmatched: 7. The CDR3 spans 15 residues.

This clonotype appeared many times. The rearrangement links TRBV5-1 to TRBJ2-5; 7 positions agree with TRBD2. Germline V gives CDR1 SGHRS, CDR2 YFSETQ. This CDR3 comprises 19 residues. V shed 3 bases and J 5 bases; nucleotides not matched to a gene: 22. In DNA form, the CDR3 reads TGCGCCAGCAGCTCATCTCTTCGGGTCCAGCGGGGAGGGGTTGAGACCCAGTACTTC. This translates into CASSSSLRVQRGGVETQYF.

The rearrangement uses TRBV2 and TRBJ1-1, with 10 bases aligning to TRBD1. The CDR3 contains 14 residues. V dropped 7 bases and J dropped 3; count of bases not matched to a gene: 5. Germline V gene data show CDR1 as SNHLY and CDR2 as FYNNEI. The CDR3 region has the DNA TGTGCCAGCACCCGACAGGGGGCGTACACTGAAGCTTTCTTT. This codes for CASTRQGAYTEAFF.

V gene TRBV7-9 combines with J gene TRBJ1-1; D possibly corresponds to TRBD1 (5 bases). Germline V lookup: CDR1 SEHNR, CDR2 FQNEAQ (reference sequence). The V end was cut by 3 bases, the J end by 5 bases, with 13 bases between. The CDR3 loop spans 14 amino acids. The CDR3 region has the DNA TGTGCCAGCAGCTTTAGGCAGGGTGGGACTGAAGCTTTCTTT. Protein: CASSFRQGGTEAFF. The complete variable domain, with remaining parts taken from reference TRBV7-9 and TRBJ1-1, reads DTGVSQNPRHKITKRGQNVTFRCDPISEHNRLYWYRQTLGQGPEFLTYFQNEAQLEKSRLLSDRFSAERPKGSFSTLEIQRTEQGDSAMYLCASSFRQGGTEAFFGQGTRLTVV.

V usage is TRBV20-1 and J usage is TRBJ2-7; 7 bases fit TRBD2. With V trimmed by 5 bases and J by 3 bases, 13 bases remained unmatched. Germline values: CDR1 DFQATT, CDR2 SNEGSKA (reference sequence). The CDR3 runs 15 residues. CDR3 protein: CSAPELGLDNYEQYF. The CDR3 DNA is TGCAGTGCTCCAGAGTTAGGACTAGACAACTACGAGCAGTACTTC.

The chain carries TRBV5-1 and TRBJ2-3; D unclear. V gave up 1 base and J gave up 2 bases, with 5 bases separating them. Germline values: CDR1 SGHRS, CDR2 YFSETQ. CDR3 size: 13 residues. The CDR3 region has the DNA TGCGCCAGCAGCTTGACTCCCACAGATACGCAGTATTTT. It is translated as CASSLTPTDTQYF.